This T cell receptor beta chain derives from a study of blood T cell repertoires in COVID-19. Data came from immunoSEQ multiplex PCR; TCRdb stores just in-frame clones and leaves some out. Of some 80,000 clones listed, 70% to 80% were seen once; the top ten hold approximately 5%. Sequencing was done on a sample of peripheral blood. This clonotype was sampled from a woman older than 75 with active or convalescent COVID-19.

CDR3 sequence reads: CAWAPLFYSIGSNTIYF. The CDR3 bases are TGTGCCTGGGCCCCGTTATTTTACAGTATCGGATCCAACACCATATATTTT. This chain connects TRBV30 to TRBJ1-3, with D uncertain. Trimming took 5 bases from V and 7 from J, leaving 27 bases between them. The CDR3 totals 17 residues. Per germline, CDR1 GTSNPN and CDR2 SVGIG (reference sequence).